The following is a TCR beta chain sequence with its context. The sample carries other DNA sequences with the same CDR3. In the original workflow: How many nucleated cells were present was estimated from reference gene primer amplification. The assay was immunoSEQ multiplex PCR, and TCRdb's table has in-frame clones only and misses some. V and J calls and clone size are as listed in that table; D and trimming were resolved from the DNA. This sample has 250,000 to 300,000 clones; approximately 90% occur once, and the top ten carry about 2%. Those enrolled in Seattle joined during active infection and were followed longitudinally afterward. The data stem from a study of blood T cell repertoires in COVID-19. Looking at the study overall: Italy, Spain and the United States were the sources of the convalescent and acute COVID-19 samples. PBMCs, B-cell-depleted T cells, or T cells were the source of the cDNA or gDNA that made up the material.

Germline V gene sequence: CDR1 SQVTM, CDR2 ANQGSEA. Trimming removed 4 bases at V and 0 bases at J, with 9 bases between. The CDR3 extends over 13 amino acids. The TCR comes from a woman aged 25 to 45 with COVID-19, enrolled during active disease. The chain employs TRBV29-1 and TRBJ1-1; D is perhaps TRBD1 (5 bases). Specimen: peripheral blood. The chain's CDR3 is CSVAGLLNTEAFF. As DNA, the CDR3 is TGCAGCGTTGCGGGACTCCTGAACACTGAAGCTTTCTTT.